This T cell receptor (beta chain) was captured by sequencing in a study of cytomegalovirus exposure and HLA in healthy donors. The PCR ran on 60 Vbeta and 13 Jbeta primers. The repertoire was sequenced with immunoSEQ multiplex PCR; TCRdb's copy has only in-frame clones and lacks some. The sample consists of some 120,000 clones, around 75% of them appearing once. Study-wide findings and caveats: For most TCR beta V segments, an earlier analysis put the productive rate at about 87% or about 30% of the time.

This clone was observed a few times. What it recognizes is unknown. This CDR3 spans 14 amino acids. V gave up 2 bases and J gave up 4 bases, with 9 bases separating them. From germline, CDR1 is GTSNPN and CDR2 SVGIG (reference sequence). The chain links TRBV30 to TRBJ1-6, with D hard to call. The TCR originated in a woman between 45 and 65 years old in good health and CMV-seropositive. Sequenced input: PBMCs. The CDR3 DNA reads as TGTGCCTGGAGTCCCGGGAATTATAATTCACCCCTCCACTTT. This gives the protein CAWSPGNYNSPLHF.